This T cell receptor (beta chain) was sequenced during a study of OX40 agonist ivuxolimab in advanced cancers. Libraries were prepared by immunoSEQ multiplex PCR; TCRdb keeps only in-frame clonotypes and omits some of them. The sample comprises 90,000 to 95,000 clones, around 84% of which are singletons, and around 1.1% rests with the top ten. Germline assignment: CDR1 MDHEN and CDR2 SYDVKM. Deletions cut 6 bases from V and 1 base from J, with 12 bases between. The CDR3 has 14 residues. J is TRBJ1-2 and V is TRBV28; D remains ambiguous. The sample in question was CD4+ or CD8+ T cells sorted from blood, obtained in a trial of the OX40 agonist ivuxolimab. This TCR came from an adult with an advanced solid tumor such as melanoma, head and neck, liver or kidney cancer. Here the CDR3 reads CASSSGGYNYGYTF. The CDR3 DNA sequence: TGTGCCAGCAGCTCCGGTGGCTATAACTATGGCTACACCTTC.